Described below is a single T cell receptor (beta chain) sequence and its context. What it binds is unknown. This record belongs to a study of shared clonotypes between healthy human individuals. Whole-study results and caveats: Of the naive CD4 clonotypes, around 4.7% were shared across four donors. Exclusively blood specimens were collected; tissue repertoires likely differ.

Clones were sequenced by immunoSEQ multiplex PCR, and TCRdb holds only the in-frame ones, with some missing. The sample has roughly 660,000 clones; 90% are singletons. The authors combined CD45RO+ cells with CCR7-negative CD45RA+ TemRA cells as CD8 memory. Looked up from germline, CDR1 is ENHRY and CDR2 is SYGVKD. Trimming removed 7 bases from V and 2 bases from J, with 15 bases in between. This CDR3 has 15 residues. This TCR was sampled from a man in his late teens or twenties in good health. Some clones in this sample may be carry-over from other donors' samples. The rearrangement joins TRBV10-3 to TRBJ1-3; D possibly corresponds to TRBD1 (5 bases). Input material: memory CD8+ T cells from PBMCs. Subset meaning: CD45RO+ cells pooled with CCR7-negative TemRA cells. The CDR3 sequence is CAITVGGATGNTIYF. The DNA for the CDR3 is TGTGCCATCACCGTAGGAGGGGCGACTGGAAACACCATATATTTT.